Listed here are 15 T cell receptor beta chains from one sample, sequenced in a study of T cell responses to AZD1222 COVID-19 vaccine. Sequenced by immunoSEQ multiplex PCR; TCRdb stores in-frame clones only, minus some. This sample carries 150,000 to 200,000 clones, approximately 92% of them seen once, and the ten largest clones take roughly 1.3%. Sample: peripheral blood, taken on day 0 of AZD1222 vaccination. The receptors were sampled from an adult in good health.

V and J are TRBV19 and TRBJ2-7, with a weak D call TRBD1 (6 bases). V was cut by 1 base and J by 2 bases, with 12 bases left in between. The CDR3 loop spans 15 amino acids. Germline V CDR1 and CDR2: LNHDA, SQIVND (reference sequence). The chain's CDR3 is CASSIGQGSAYEQYF. DNA of the CDR3: TGTGCCAGTAGTATAGGTCAGGGGTCAGCCTACGAGCAGTACTTC.

V and J are TRBV25-1 and TRBJ1-2; weak D call: TRBD1 (6 bases). V was shortened by 1 base and J by 10 bases, with 13 bases between the two germline ends. CDR1 and CDR2 from the germline V gene are MGHDK and SYGVNS. This CDR3 spans 13 amino acids. CDR3 residues: CASSEFTGSVYTF. CDR3 bases: TGTGCCAGCAGTGAATTTACAGGGTCTGTCTACACCTTC.

The genes are TRBV15 and TRBJ1-4; D remains ambiguous. Germline values: CDR1 LNHNV, CDR2 YYDKDF (reference sequence). The CDR3 extends over 15 amino acids. Trimming shortened V by 6 bases and J by 3 bases, and 14 bases separated the two germline ends. CDR3 amino acids: CATSPQSGANEKLFF. The DNA for the CDR3 is TGTGCCACCAGTCCTCAAAGCGGGGCTAATGAAAAACTGTTTTTT.

The chain has TRBV6-5 and TRBJ1-2, with D tentatively TRBD1 (5 bases). CDR1 MNHEY and CDR2 SVGAGI come from the germline V gene. The CDR3 runs to 13 residues. V lost 8 bases, J lost 2 bases, and 12 bases lay in between. In DNA, the CDR3 is TGTGCCAGCGAGCAGGGCGGGAACTATGGCTACACCTTC. Its translation: CASEQGGNYGYTF.

The chain employs TRBV4-2 and TRBJ1-1; D is possibly TRBD1 (5 bases). This CDR3 contains 14 residues. CDR1 is LGHNA and CDR2 is YNFKEQ in the germline V gene. Deletions cut 0 bases from V and 3 bases from J, with 8 bases between. CDR3 sequence: CASSQEGAYTEAFF. The CDR3 DNA is TGTGCCAGCAGCCAAGAAGGGGCGTACACTGAAGCTTTCTTT.

The CDR3 DNA is TGTGCCAGCAGAGAACAGGGGGTGAGGGCTTTCTTT. It is translated as CASREQGVRAFF. V and J are TRBV12-3 or TRBV12-4 and TRBJ1-1; 8 bases line up with TRBD1. Germline trimming cut 6 bases from V and 11 bases from J; bases unmatched to any gene: 8. CDR3 length: 12 residues.

The chain employs TRBV20-1 and TRBJ2-1, with a weak D call TRBD1 (6 bases). The CDR3 loop spans 11 amino acids. Germline V gene lookup returns CDR1 DFQATT and CDR2 SNEGSKA (reference sequence). V lost 0 bases to trimming and J lost 12 bases, with 9 bases between them. The CDR3 spells CSAREVQGQFF. The DNA of the CDR3 is TGCAGTGCTAGAGAAGTACAGGGGCAGTTCTTC.

The chain joins TRBV25-1 to TRBJ1-2; no firm D call. CDR3 length: 17 amino acids. Trimming removed 9 bases from V and 0 bases from J, with 23 bases in between. Germline lookup yields CDR1 MGHDK and CDR2 SYGVNS. CDR3 sequence reads: CASARGNGDPTNYGYTF. The CDR3 DNA reads TGTGCCAGTGCCCGGGGAAACGGTGACCCAACTAACTATGGCTACACCTTC.

V is TRBV20-1 and J is TRBJ1-4; possibly TRBD1 for D (5 bases). There are 14 residues in the CDR3. Germline values: CDR1 DFQATT, CDR2 SNEGSKA (reference sequence). Between the trimmed V and J ends, which lost 3 bases and 2 bases, there was a span of 10 bases. The CDR3 sequence: CSASLGATNEKLFF. The CDR3 DNA sequence: TGCAGTGCTAGTCTCGGGGCGACTAATGAAAAACTGTTTTTT.

The chain carries TRBV10-3 and TRBJ1-1; the D is unclear. With 0 bases removed from V and 6 bases from J, the gap between germline ends came to 8 bases. The CDR3 is 13 amino acids. The germline CDR1 and CDR2 sequences are ENHRY and SYGVKD. The CDR3 loop reads CAISESIISEAFF. In nucleotides, the CDR3 is TGTGCCATCAGTGAGTCGATTATATCTGAAGCTTTCTTT.

The J gene is TRBJ1-2, the V gene TRBV7-8; D possibly corresponds to TRBD1 (6 bases). Germline-derived CDR1 and CDR2 are SGHVS and FQNEAQ. The ends were cut back, 1 base at V and 4 bases at J, with 7 bases in the middle. The CDR3 runs 13 residues. CDR3 nucleotides: TGTGCCAGCAGCTTAGGAGGGGGCTATGGCTACACCTTC. It is translated as CASSLGGGYGYTF.

CDR3 in amino acids: CASRQVATNEKLFF. The CDR3, as DNA: TGTGCCAGCAGACAGGTGGCAACTAATGAAAAACTGTTTTTT. V is TRBV2 and J is TRBJ1-4; TRBD1 might be the D (5 bases). Germline V CDR1 and CDR2: SNHLY, FYNNEI. This CDR3 spans 14 amino acids. The V gene lost 6 bases and the J gene lost 0 bases, with 8 bases spanning the gap.

The chain recombines TRBV27 with TRBJ2-1; 7 bases line up with TRBD1. Germline loops: CDR1 MNHEY, CDR2 SMNVEV (reference sequence). This CDR3 is 13 amino acids long. V shed 5 bases, J shed 8 bases, and the junction held 6 bases outside the gene matches. In DNA, the CDR3 is TGTGCCAGCAGTAAACAGGGGAGCCATGAGCAGTTCTTC. Its protein is CASSKQGSHEQFF.

This chain connects TRBV28 to TRBJ1-5; the D gene is possibly TRBD1 (6 bases). V lost 9 bases, J lost 4 bases, and 16 bases lay in between. This CDR3 spans 14 amino acids. In germline, CDR1 is MDHEN, CDR2 SYDVKM. CDR3 loop: CASCGGGQNQPQHF. As DNA, the CDR3 is TGTGCCAGTTGCGGGGGGGGCCAAAATCAGCCCCAGCATTTT.

This clone was seen just once. The V call is TRBV5-5, the J call TRBJ2-6; a weak D match, TRBD2 (6 bases). There are 16 residues in the CDR3. V was pared by 3 bases and J by 2 bases, with 12 bases between. Germline-derived CDR1 and CDR2 are SGHKS and YYEKEE (reference sequence). CDR3 protein: CASSSGREPGANVLTF. The CDR3 bases are TGTGCCAGCAGCTCAGGGCGGGAACCTGGGGCCAACGTCCTGACTTTC.